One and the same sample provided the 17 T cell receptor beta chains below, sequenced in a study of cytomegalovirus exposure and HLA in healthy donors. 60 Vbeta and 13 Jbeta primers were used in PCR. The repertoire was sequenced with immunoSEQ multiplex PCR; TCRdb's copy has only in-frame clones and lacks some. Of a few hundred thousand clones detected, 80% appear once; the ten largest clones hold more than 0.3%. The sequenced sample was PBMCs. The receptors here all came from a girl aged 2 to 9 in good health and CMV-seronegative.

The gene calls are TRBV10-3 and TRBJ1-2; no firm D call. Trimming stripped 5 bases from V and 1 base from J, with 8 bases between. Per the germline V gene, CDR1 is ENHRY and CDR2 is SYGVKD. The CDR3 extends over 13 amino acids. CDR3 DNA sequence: TGTGCCATCAGTAGCACAGTTAACTATGGCTACACCTTC. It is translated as CAISSTVNYGYTF.

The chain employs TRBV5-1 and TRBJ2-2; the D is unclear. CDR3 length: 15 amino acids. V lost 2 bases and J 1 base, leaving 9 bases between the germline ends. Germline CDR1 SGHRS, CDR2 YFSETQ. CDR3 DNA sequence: TGCGCCAGCAGCTTAAGACATCAGAACACCGGGGAGCTGTTTTTT. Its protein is CASSLRHQNTGELFF.

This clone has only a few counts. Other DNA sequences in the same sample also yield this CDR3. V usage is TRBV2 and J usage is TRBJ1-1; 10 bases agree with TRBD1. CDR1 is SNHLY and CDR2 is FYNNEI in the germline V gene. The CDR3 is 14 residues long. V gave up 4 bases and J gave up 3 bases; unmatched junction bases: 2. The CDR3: CASSGGQGYTEAFF. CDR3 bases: TGTGCCAGCAGTGGGGGACAGGGGTACACTGAAGCTTTCTTT.

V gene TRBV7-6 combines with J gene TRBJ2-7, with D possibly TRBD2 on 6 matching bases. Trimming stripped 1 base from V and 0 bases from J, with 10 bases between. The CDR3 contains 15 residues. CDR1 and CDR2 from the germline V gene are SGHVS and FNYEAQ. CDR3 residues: CASSLGAGSSYEQYF. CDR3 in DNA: TGTGCCAGCAGCTTAGGCGCCGGGAGCTCCTACGAGCAGTACTTC.

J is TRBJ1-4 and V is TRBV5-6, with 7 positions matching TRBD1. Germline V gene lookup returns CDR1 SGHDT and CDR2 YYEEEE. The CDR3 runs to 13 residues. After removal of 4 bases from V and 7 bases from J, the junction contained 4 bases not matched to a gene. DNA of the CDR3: TGTGCCAGCAGCGACAGGGCGCCTGAAAAACTGTTTTTT. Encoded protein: CASSDRAPEKLFF.

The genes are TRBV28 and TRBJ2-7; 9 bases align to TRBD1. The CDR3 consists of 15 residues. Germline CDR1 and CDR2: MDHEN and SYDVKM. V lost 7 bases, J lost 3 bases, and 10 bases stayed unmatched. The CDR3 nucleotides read TGTGCCAGCACCTCTGCCGGGACAGGGAGCTACGAGCAGTACTTC. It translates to CASTSAGTGSYEQYF. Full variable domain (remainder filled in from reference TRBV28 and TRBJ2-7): DVKVTQSSRYLVKRTGEKVFLECVQDMDHENMFWYRQDPGLGLRLIYFSYDVKMKEKGDIPEGYSVSREKKERFSLILESASTNQTSMYLCASTSAGTGSYEQYFGPGTRLTVT.

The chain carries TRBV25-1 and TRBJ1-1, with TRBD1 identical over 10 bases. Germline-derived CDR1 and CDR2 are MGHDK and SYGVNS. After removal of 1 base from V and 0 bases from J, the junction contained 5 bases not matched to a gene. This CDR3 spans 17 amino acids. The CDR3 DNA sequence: TGTGCCAGCAGTGAATGGCGACAGGGGGCGATGAACACTGAAGCTTTCTTT. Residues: CASSEWRQGAMNTEAFF.

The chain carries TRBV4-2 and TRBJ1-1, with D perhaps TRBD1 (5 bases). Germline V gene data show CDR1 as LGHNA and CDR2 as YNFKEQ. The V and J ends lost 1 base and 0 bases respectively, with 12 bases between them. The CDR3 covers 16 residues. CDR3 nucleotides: TGTGCCAGCAGCCAAGCGTCCGACAGACTGAACACTGAAGCTTTCTTT. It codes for CASSQASDRLNTEAFF.

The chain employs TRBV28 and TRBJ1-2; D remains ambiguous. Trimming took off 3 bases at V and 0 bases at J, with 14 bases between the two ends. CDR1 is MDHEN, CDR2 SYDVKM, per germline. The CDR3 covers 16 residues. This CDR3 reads CASSFSTGLTNYGYTF. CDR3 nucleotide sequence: TGTGCCAGCAGTTTTAGTACGGGTCTAACTAACTATGGCTACACCTTC.

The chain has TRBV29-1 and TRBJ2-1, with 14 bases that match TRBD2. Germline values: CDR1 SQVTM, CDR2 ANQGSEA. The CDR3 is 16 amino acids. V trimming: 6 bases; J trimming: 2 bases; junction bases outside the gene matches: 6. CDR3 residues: CSVPGTSGSAYNEQFF. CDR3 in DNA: TGCAGCGTACCTGGGACTAGCGGGAGCGCCTACAATGAGCAGTTCTTC.

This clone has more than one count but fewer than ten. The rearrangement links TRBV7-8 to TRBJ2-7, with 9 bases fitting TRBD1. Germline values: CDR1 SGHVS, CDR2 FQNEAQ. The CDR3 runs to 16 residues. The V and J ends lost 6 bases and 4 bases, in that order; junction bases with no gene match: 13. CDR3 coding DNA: TGTGCCAGCAGGCGACAACCGGGACAGGGTTTTTACGAGCAGTACTTC. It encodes CASRRQPGQGFYEQYF.

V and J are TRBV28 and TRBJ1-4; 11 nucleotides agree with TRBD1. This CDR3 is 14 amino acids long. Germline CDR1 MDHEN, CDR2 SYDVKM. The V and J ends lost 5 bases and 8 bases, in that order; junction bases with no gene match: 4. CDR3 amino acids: CASSPGQGDEKLFF. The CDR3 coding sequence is TGTGCCAGCAGTCCGGGACAGGGGGACGAAAAACTGTTTTTT.

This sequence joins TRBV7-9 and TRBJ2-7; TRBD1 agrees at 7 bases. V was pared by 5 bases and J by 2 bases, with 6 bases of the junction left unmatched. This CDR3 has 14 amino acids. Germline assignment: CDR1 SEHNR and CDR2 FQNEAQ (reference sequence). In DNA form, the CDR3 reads TGTGCCAGCAGCCCCCTCGGGACAGCCTACGAGCAGTACTTC. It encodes CASSPLGTAYEQYF.

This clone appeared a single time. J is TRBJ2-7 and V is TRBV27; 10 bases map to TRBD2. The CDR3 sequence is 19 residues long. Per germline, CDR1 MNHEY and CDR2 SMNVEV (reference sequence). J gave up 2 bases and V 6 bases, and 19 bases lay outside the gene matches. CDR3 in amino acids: CASRKTQAGGPSETYEQYF. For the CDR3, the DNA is TGTGCCAGCAGGAAAACCCAAGCGGGAGGGCCGAGCGAAACCTACGAGCAGTACTTC.

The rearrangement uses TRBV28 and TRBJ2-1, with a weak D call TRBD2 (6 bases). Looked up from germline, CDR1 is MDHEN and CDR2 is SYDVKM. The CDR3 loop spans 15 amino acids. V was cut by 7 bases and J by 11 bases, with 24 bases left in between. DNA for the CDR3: TGTGCCAGCAATATGGCTAGCGCGAAGACAATGAAGCAGTTCTTC. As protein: CASNMASAKTMKQFF.

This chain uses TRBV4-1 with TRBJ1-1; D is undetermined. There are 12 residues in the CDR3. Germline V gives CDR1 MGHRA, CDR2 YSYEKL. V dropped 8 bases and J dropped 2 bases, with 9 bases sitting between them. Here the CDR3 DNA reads TGCGCCAGCCGGGGAGAAAACACTGAAGCTTTCTTT. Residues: CASRGENTEAFF.

In DNA form, the CDR3 reads TGTGCCAGCAGTGACCGACAGGCGGCCTACGAGCAGTACTTC. Its protein is CASSDRQAAYEQYF. J is TRBJ2-7 and V is TRBV6-1; a possible D gene is TRBD1 (6 bases). V was clipped by 3 bases and J by 2 bases, with 11 bases between them. CDR1 is MNHNS and CDR2 is SASEGT in the germline V gene. The CDR3 is 14 amino acids.